This passage covers 8 T cell receptor beta chains from one sample sequenced in a study. TCRdb re-derived calls from the 5' RACE reads in MiXCR, one entry per CDR3 protein. The table lists 200 to 250 distinct CDR3 sequences, roughly 94% of them singletons. Sequencing was carried out using memory CD4+ T cells sorted from blood. As to subset: memory CD4+ T cells, CD4+CD45RO+CD25-. These receptor sequences come from a female donor with breast cancer.

With regard to this clonotype: The size of this beta chain means little, since it is a stray read in a library made for alpha chains. The V gene is TRBV11-2, the J gene TRBJ2-3; 7 nucleotides align to TRBD2. The germline gives CDR1 SGHAT, CDR2 FQNNGV. J lost 8 bases, V lost 1 base, and 15 bases had no gene match. CDR3 size: 17 residues. The CDR3 sequence: CASSLVYSAGELGTQYF. The DNA for the CDR3 is TGTGCCAGCAGCTTAGTTTACTCTGCGGGAGAGCTTGGTACGCAGTATTTT.

Remarks on this clonotype: This beta chain lies outside the target of a library built for alpha chains; its clone size means little. The genes are TRBV4-2 and TRBJ2-1; D unclear. Looked up from germline, CDR1 is LGHNA and CDR2 is YNFKEQ. The V end was cut by 1 base, the J end by 8 bases, with 9 bases between. The CDR3 has 13 amino acids. The DNA for the CDR3 is TGTGCCAGCAGCCAAGGGGCGAGTGATGAGCAGTTCTTC. Its translation: CASSQGASDEQFF.

This clonotype was seen a few times. A library prepared for alpha chains yielded this beta chain as an off-target read; its size is of little meaning. This rearrangement joins TRBV12-3 or TRBV12-4 to TRBJ2-1; 8 positions match TRBD2. The J segment lost 5 bases and the V segment lost 5 bases, leaving 11 bases of the junction unmatched. The CDR3 runs 16 residues. CDR3 amino acids: CASSTGALAANNEQFF. CDR3 DNA: TGTGCCAGCAGTACTGGGGCACTAGCGGCAAACAATGAGCAGTTCTTC.

As to this clonotype: A library prepared for alpha chains yielded this beta chain as an off-target read; its size is of little meaning. The CDR3 region has the DNA TGTGCCAGCAAGGGGGACCCCTATGGCTACACCTTC. As protein: CASKGDPYGYTF. The rearrangement joins TRBV12-3 or TRBV12-4 to TRBJ1-2; maybe TRBD1 (6 bases). Trimming pared 7 bases from V and 4 bases from J, leaving 10 bases between. The CDR3 is 12 amino acids.

Turning to this clonotype: With the library built for alpha chains, this beta chain is off target and its frequency is not meaningful. V usage is TRBV7-9 and J usage is TRBJ2-7; D not resolved. In germline, CDR1 is SEHNR, CDR2 FQNEAQ (reference sequence). The CDR3 totals 14 residues. With 1 base removed from V and 7 bases from J, the gap between germline ends came to 14 bases. The CDR3 loop reads CASSLVGWGLEQYF. Written as DNA, the CDR3 is TGTGCCAGCAGCTTAGTCGGGTGGGGTCTGGAGCAGTACTTC. The whole variable domain, filled in from reference TRBV7-9 and TRBJ2-7, reads DTGVSQNPRHKITKRGQNVTFRCDPISEHNRLYWYRQTLGQGPEFLTYFQNEAQLEKSRLLSDRFSAERPKGSFSTLEIQRTEQGDSAMYLCASSLVGWGLEQYFGPGTRLTVT.

This clonotype occurred a few times. For a library built for alpha chains, this beta chain is a stray read; little rests on its size. CDR3 nucleotide sequence: TGTGCCAGCACATCATATAAGGACTCACCCCTCCACTTT. Protein product: CASTSYKDSPLHF. The chain recombines TRBV12-3 or TRBV12-4 with TRBJ1-6; D gene ambiguous. The CDR3 is 13 amino acids. V lost 7 bases, J lost 10 bases, and 14 bases lay in between.

Comments on this clonotype: This beta chain turned up in a library designed for alpha chains; as an off-target read, its abundance says little. V is TRBV12-3 or TRBV12-4 and J is TRBJ2-3, with D perhaps TRBD2 (5 bases). V lost 5 bases and J lost 4, with 16 bases in between. CDR3 size: 15 residues. The CDR3 loop reads CASSIDGVGADTQYF. The CDR3 DNA follows: TGTGCCAGCAGTATCGATGGGGTCGGGGCAGATACGCAGTATTTT.

Concerning this clonotype: This beta chain slipped into a library made for alpha chains as a stray read, so its size is not meaningful. The chain couples TRBV5-1 to TRBJ1-1; a possible D gene is TRBD1 (5 bases). V dropped 0 bases and J dropped 8 bases, with 14 bases sitting between them. The germline CDR1 and CDR2 sequences are SGHRS and YFSETQ. This CDR3 region has 14 residues. DNA for the CDR3: TGCGCCAGCAGCTTGGTGGGCCCGGCAGGGGAAGCTTTCTTT. Translating it yields CASSLVGPAGEAFF.